This TCR beta chain was found in a study of graft-versus-host responses after intestinal transplantation (dated by TCRdb to about 2021). Study-wide context: Multivisceral, liver-intestinal, or isolated intestinal transplants were received by the recipients. All recipients received anti-thymocyte globulin induction followed by maintenance tacrolimus and steroids for 3 to 4 years. Graft-versus-host and host-versus-graft alloreactive T cell clones were tracked in the graft, circulation and bone marrow after intestinal transplantation using bulk TCR-beta CDR3 sequencing. Alloreactive clones were identified by sequencing pre-transplant mixed lymphocyte reaction products and comparing them with unstimulated pre-transplant donor and recipient T cells. The cohort enrolled 24 intestinal transplant recipients, one of whom was a retransplant, and a few patients without pretransplant specimens were excluded. A peak of at least 4% donor T cells among recipient peripheral blood mononuclear cells was the definition used for donor T cell macrochimerism. Samples from a few later patients were sequenced in-house on an Illumina MiSeq with MiXCR processing rather than by the commercial service.

As encoded in the germline V gene (reference sequence), CDR1 is SEHNR while CDR2 is FQNEAQ. V loses 2 bases at its end and J loses 0 bases; junction bases beyond the gene matches: 3. There are 16 amino acids in the CDR3, from cysteine to phenylalanine inclusive. This entry keeps only the CDR3 DNA: 48 bases, framed from base 1. Overall study outcomes, separate from this receptor: Early after transplant, declines in HvG clones were associated with peak levels of circulating GvH clones. The relatively low number and heterogeneity of intestinal transplant patients limited the conclusions. GvH clones were found in recipient bone marrow, and some of the GvH clones appeared earlier in ileal mucosa or blood, which is consistent with an intestinal mucosal origin. Patients with donor T cell macrochimerism had high GvH to HvG T cell clonal ratios in their allografts.

Libraries were made using the immunoSEQ multiplex PCR assay. In most patients, genomic DNA was isolated using the Qiagen DNeasy Blood and Tissue Kit and sent frozen to Adaptive Biotechnologies for TCR sequencing. Adaptive Biotechnologies carried out high-throughput TCR-beta CDR3 sequencing of genomic DNA for most patients. As for the authors' bioinformatics: Adaptive's ImmunoSEQ software supplied the TCR sequencing data for 18 patients, while MiXCR and VDJtools were used to process a few other patients. CD4 versus CD8 sorting errors were corrected by removing sequences found in both subsets at a frequency ratio below 5:1. CDR3 nucleotide sequences shared between donor and recipient were removed because the origin of such sequences could not be assigned. To be classed as alloreactive, a clone needed at least 2-fold expansion over unstimulated cells and a minimum CFSE-low frequency of 0.002% (template counts) or 0.001% (read counts). Mappable clones were those detected in sequenced pre-transplant spleen, lymph node, or MLR CFSE-low populations of the donor or recipient. Cumulative frequency of alloreactive clones was calculated as a percentage of all sequences weighted by copy number. Not all clones reach the TCRdb copy of this immuneACCESS table, which keeps in-frame sequences only. Checked studies attribute under half of the gap to unresolved V genes and leave the rest unexplained. V and J calls and clone size are given by that table; D and trimming were obtained from the DNA. A total of about 89,000 clones appear in this sample, 91% of them only once. Jointly, the top ten make up more than 0.095% of the sample.

The intended sense of this specimen's time point label: cells obtained before transplantation from donor or recipient. CD3+CD4+ and CD3+CD8+ populations were FACS-sorted from unstimulated pre-transplant donor and recipient cells taken from spleen or lymph nodes. On this clone: It has no known antigen specificity. No much larger clonotype is one base removed from it; base qualities were not supplied.

The chain joins TRBV7-9 to TRBJ1-1; TRBD1 matches 10 bases in the middle. The TCR originated in a human donor who received an intestinal transplant. The sequencing used unstimulated CD4+ T cells sorted from spleen or lymph node cells, collected before intestinal transplant. The CDR3 here reads CASSLRQGAMNTEAFF. The base sequence is TGTGCCAGCAGCTTAAGACAGGGGGCTATGAACACTGAAGCTTTCTTT.